This T cell receptor beta chain was captured by sequencing in a study of PD-1 blockade in mismatch repair-deficient tumors. Study as a whole: All were previously treated, progressing patients with some twelve mismatch repair-deficient cancer types. Study-wide points: Tumor-resident clones, often undetectable pretreatment in blood, expanded then contracted after pembrolizumab.

All patients were mismatch repair deficient, assessed by either PCR or immunohistochemistry. TCRs were sequenced from a few patients responding to pembrolizumab. Generated by immunoSEQ multiplex PCR, the TCRdb table keeps only in-frame clones and is missing some. The sample includes fewer than 60,000 clones, roughly 82% of them seen just once. Note on this clone: Its target is unknown.

Germline CDR1 is MNHEY and CDR2 is SVGAGI. V lost 8 bases and J lost 2; bases outside the gene matches: 2. The CDR3 length is 13 residues. The receptor was isolated from an adult with mismatch repair-deficient cancer. The chain links TRBV6-5 to TRBJ1-5; 8 bases map to TRBD1. The sequences come from PBMCs, collected before pembrolizumab treatment. The CDR3 spells CASGQGGNQPQHF. The CDR3 DNA follows: TGTGCCAGCGGACAGGGTGGCAATCAGCCCCAGCATTTT.